These 32 T cell receptor beta chains were sequenced from one sample in a study of T cells in Graves' hyperthyroidism and ophthalmopathy (dated by TCRdb to about 2019). The library was prepared using multiplex PCR. The sample was run on an Illumina HiSeq 2000. The TCR beta CDR3 regions were amplified from RNA transcripts. For the first round of RT-PCR on the TCR CDR3, the HTBI primer set was used together with the Qiagen OneStep RT-PCR kit. TCRdb reanalyzed the raw reads on its own, using fastp at Q25 for trimming and MiXCR for clone calling, and kept in-frame beta chains. Rows merge per CDR3 protein into single entries with the most common DNA and genes. The sample has 300,000 or so distinct CDR3 sequences on record, about 15% of them singletons. The ten largest clones capture approximately 60% of the sample. The sequenced material came from blood. Receptors originate from a woman aged 55-75 years with Graves' ophthalmopathy.

Remarks on this clonotype: It may be a read error: a sequence one base away is much more abundant. This chain connects TRBV30 to TRBJ2-1, with a weak D call TRBD2 (5 bases). From germline, CDR1 is GTSNPN and CDR2 SVGIG (reference sequence). The CDR3 sequence is 15 residues long. CDR3 DNA: TGTGCCTGGAGTCGTGGAAGCGGCCCCTACAATGAGCAGTCCTTC. It encodes CAWSRGSGPYNEQSF. Drawing the rest from reference TRBV30 and TRBJ2-1, the complete variable domain is SQTIHQWPATLVQPVGSPLSLECTVEGTSNPNLYWYRQAAGRGLQLLFYSVGIGQISSEVPQNLSASRPQDRQFILSSKKLLLSDSGFYLCAWSRGSGPYNEQSFGPGTRLTVL.

The table lists this clonotype with many counts. The chain carries TRBV11-3 and TRBJ2-7; no reliable D call. V lost 3 bases to trimming and J lost 5 bases, with 11 bases between them. CDR3 length equals 13 residues. Germline-derived CDR1 and CDR2 are SGHNT and YENEEA. The CDR3 here is CASSFRRQDEQYF. The DNA for the CDR3 is TGTGCCAGCAGCTTTCGGCGGCAGGACGAGCAGTACTTC. The variable domain in full, with the rest retrieved from reference TRBV11-3 and TRBJ2-7, is EAGVVQSPRYKIIEKKQPVAFWCNPISGHNTLYWYLQNLGQGPELLIRYENEEAVDDSQLPKDRFSAERLKGVDSTLKIQPAELGDSAVYLCASSFRRQDEQYFGPGTRLTVT.

This clonotype appeared many times. The CDR3 spells CASSNRQGQDTQYF. CDR3 nucleotides: TGTGCCAGCAGTAACAGACAGGGTCAGGATACGCAGTATTTT. This rearrangement joins TRBV27 to TRBJ2-3; TRBD1 aligns across 7 bases. V was clipped by 5 bases and J by 6 bases; unmatched bases: 8. This CDR3 has 14 amino acids. CDR1 and CDR2 from the germline V gene are MNHEY and SMNVEV (reference sequence).

The chain recombines TRBV10-3 with TRBJ2-2; 8 bases agree with TRBD1. J lost 6 bases, V lost 0 bases, and 18 bases had no gene match. Germline-derived CDR1 and CDR2 are ENHRY and SYGVKD. This CDR3 is 20 amino acids long. CDR3 residues: CAISESLIYADRGRAGELFF. The CDR3 DNA reads as TGTGCCATCAGTGAGTCGCTCATCTATGCCGACAGGGGACGTGCCGGGGAGCTGTTTTTT.

This clonotype came up many times. The V gene is TRBV3-1, the J gene TRBJ2-5, with 10 bases identical to TRBD1. V lost 4 bases, J lost 13 bases, and 9 bases stayed unmatched. Per the germline V gene, CDR1 is LGHDT and CDR2 is YNNKEL (reference sequence). The CDR3 length is 13 residues. CDR3 bases: TGTGCCAGCAGCCGTTCCGGGACAGGGGTGTGGTACTTC. Translation gives CASSRSGTGVWYF.

This clonotype showed up many times. The chain combines TRBV5-1 with TRBJ1-1, with TRBD1 as a possible D gene (6 bases). This CDR3 is 13 amino acids long. Germline-derived CDR1 and CDR2 are SGHRS and YFSETQ. Trimming removed 3 bases at V and 7 bases at J, with 13 bases between. For the CDR3, the DNA is TGCGCCAGCAGCTCCCCAGGGGCCCGTGAAGCTTTCTTT. Translating gives CASSSPGAREAFF.

This clonotype occurred many times. The chain uses TRBV11-2 and TRBJ2-3, with D tentatively TRBD2 (5 bases). Germline V gives CDR1 SGHAT, CDR2 FQNNGV. The CDR3 runs 14 residues. V lost 3 bases and J lost 4, with 11 bases in between. CDR3 in amino acids: CASSFSVGADTQYF. Here the CDR3 DNA reads TGTGCCAGCAGCTTTTCGGTCGGGGCAGATACGCAGTATTTT.

The chain carries TRBV9 and TRBJ1-6; D unresolved. Germline V gives CDR1 SGDLS, CDR2 YYNGEE. The CDR3 contains 15 residues. The ends were cut back, 0 bases at V and 15 bases at J, with 19 bases in the middle. The CDR3 region has the DNA TGTGCCAGCAGCGTAGAAGGTAGAAACGCGTTAAGCCTCCACTTT. Translated: CASSVEGRNALSLHF.

As concerns this clonotype: A single base separates this from a much larger clone, so it may be a read error. The CDR3 does not close with the conserved phenylalanine or tryptophan, likely indicating a read error. V gene TRBV5-1 combines with J gene TRBJ1-1; possible D gene TRBD1, 5 bases. This CDR3 spans 14 amino acids. CDR1 SGHRS and CDR2 YFSETQ come from the germline V gene. The V gene lost 0 bases and the J gene lost 3 bases, with 9 bases spanning the gap. CDR3 sequence: CASSLAGPHTEAFS. In DNA, the CDR3 is TGCGCCAGCAGCTTGGCAGGGCCACACACTGAAGCTTTCTCT.

Ten or more counts support this clonotype. The chain combines TRBV20-1 with TRBJ2-1; D perhaps matches TRBD1 (5 bases). This CDR3 is built from 18 residues. V was clipped by 6 bases and J by 0 bases, with 24 bases between them. The V gene's germline CDR1 is DFQATT and CDR2 SNEGSKA (reference sequence). CDR3 residues: CSATQAAGYVGSYNEQFF. In DNA, the CDR3 is TGCAGTGCCACGCAGGCGGCAGGGTATGTTGGCTCCTACAATGAGCAGTTCTTC.

This chain joins TRBV7-2 and TRBJ1-6; D unresolved. CDR3 size: 15 residues. Trimming removed 2 bases from V and 11 bases from J, with 16 bases in between. Germline CDR1 SGHTA, CDR2 FQGNSA. CDR3 residues: CASSLSSSESAPLHF. The CDR3 DNA reads as TGTGCCAGCAGCTTAAGTTCTAGCGAGTCGGCACCCCTCCACTTT. Full variable domain (rest looked up from reference TRBV7-2 and TRBJ1-6): GAGVSQSPSNKVTEKGKDVELRCDPISGHTALYWYRQSLGQGLEFLIYFQGNSAPDKSGLPSDRFSAERTGGSVSTLTIQRTQQEDSAVYLCASSLSSSESAPLHFGNGTRLTVT.

This clonotype has a handful of counts. The CDR3 reads CAWSVGSGSTDTQYF. The CDR3 DNA sequence: TGTGCCTGGAGTGTGGGTAGCGGGAGCACAGATACGCAGTATTTT. The rearrangement uses TRBV30 and TRBJ2-3; 7 bases map to TRBD2. This CDR3 has 15 amino acids. The germline V gene has CDR1 GTSNPN and CDR2 SVGIG (reference sequence). Unmatched junction bases numbered 3, after V lost 0 bases and J lost 0 bases.

The table lists this clonotype with many counts. The chain uses TRBV28 and TRBJ2-7, with 8 bases that match TRBD1. V lost 9 bases to trimming and J lost 5 bases; unmatched junction nucleotides: 9. Germline V CDR1 and CDR2: MDHEN, SYDVKM. CDR3 length: 13 residues. The CDR3 spells CASSRDRLDEQYF. In DNA, the CDR3 is TGTGCCAGTAGCCGGGACAGGCTTGACGAGCAGTACTTC.

This clonotype was observed at least ten times. The chain uses TRBV3-1 and TRBJ2-7, with 15 bases matching TRBD2. V dropped 2 bases and J dropped 3; count of bases not matched to a gene: 14. From germline, CDR1 is LGHDT and CDR2 YNNKEL (reference sequence). This CDR3 region has 20 residues. CDR3 in amino acids: CASSQRSGTSGGTGIYEQYF. The CDR3 DNA reads TGTGCCAGCAGCCAAAGGTCCGGGACTAGCGGGGGGACTGGGATCTACGAGCAGTACTTC.

There are many counts of this clonotype. The genes are TRBV5-1 and TRBJ2-3; 10 bases map to TRBD2. From germline, CDR1 is SGHRS and CDR2 YFSETQ. This CDR3 has 17 residues. Trimming removed 3 bases from V and 4 bases from J; junction bases left unmatched: 11. The CDR3 DNA reads TGCGCCAGCAGCTCCGAACTAGCGGGGACCGGCGCAGATACGCAGTATTTT. Translated: CASSSELAGTGADTQYF.

This clonotype has ten or more counts. The chain joins TRBV3-1 to TRBJ1-2; 7 nucleotides agree with TRBD1. Germline CDR1 is LGHDT and CDR2 is YNNKEL (reference sequence). This CDR3 is 15 amino acids long. Trimming at V came to 4 bases and at J to 4 bases, leaving 9 bases not matched to a gene. This CDR3 is CASSPRGGGVYGYTF. For the CDR3, the DNA is TGTGCCAGCAGCCCGCGGGGAGGGGGCGTCTATGGCTACACCTTC.

This clonotype has ten or more counts. This chain uses TRBV7-9 with TRBJ2-5; D is unresolved. The length of the CDR3 is 13 residues. V was shortened by 1 base and J by 6 bases, with 9 bases between the two germline ends. Germline values: CDR1 SEHNR, CDR2 FQNEAQ (reference sequence). The chain's CDR3 is CASSLVNGQTQYF. The DNA for the CDR3 is TGTGCCAGCAGCTTAGTCAACGGGCAGACCCAGTACTTC. The full variable domain, its missing parts supplied by reference TRBV7-9 and TRBJ2-5, is DTGVSQNPRHKITKRGQNVTFRCDPISEHNRLYWYRQTLGQGPEFLTYFQNEAQLEKSRLLSDRFSAERPKGSFSTLEIQRTEQGDSAMYLCASSLVNGQTQYFGPGTRLLVL.

The V gene is TRBV6-1, the J gene TRBJ1-1; perhaps TRBD1 as D (6 bases). The CDR3 length is 15 residues. V was pared by 7 bases and J by 5 bases, with 20 bases between. CDR1 and CDR2 from the germline V gene are MNHNS and SASEGT. The CDR3 protein is CASTHSGGPGTEAFF. The CDR3 bases are TGTGCCAGCACCCACAGTGGGGGGCCGGGGACTGAAGCTTTCTTT.

This clonotype was detected only a few times. The chain employs TRBV4-3 and TRBJ2-6; D is uncertain. Germline V gene data show CDR1 as LGHNA and CDR2 as YSLEER. CDR3 length: 17 amino acids. The ends were cut back, 2 bases at V and 0 bases at J, with 11 bases in the middle. CDR3 protein: CASSQYGLGSGANVLTF. The CDR3 coding sequence is TGCGCCAGCAGCCAATATGGCTTGGGCTCTGGGGCCAACGTCCTGACTTTC.

This clonotype was detected ten times or more. The chain carries TRBV7-6 and TRBJ2-7; TRBD2 agrees at 11 bases. CDR3 size: 15 residues. The germline V gene has CDR1 SGHVS and CDR2 FNYEAQ. J was trimmed by 1 base and V by 4 bases; bases with no gene match: 3. CDR3 region: CASSSLAGASYEQYF. CDR3 DNA sequence: TGTGCCAGCAGCTCACTAGCGGGAGCGTCCTACGAGCAGTACTTC.

This clonotype was seen ten or more times. The chain recombines TRBV7-8 with TRBJ2-2; D is uncertain. The CDR3 length is 12 residues. The V gene lost 5 bases and the J gene lost 8 bases, with 9 bases spanning the gap. Germline CDR1 reads SGHVS; CDR2 reads FQNEAQ. In nucleotides, the CDR3 is TGTGCCAGCAGCATTGCGGCTGGGGAGCTGTTTTTT. Translation: CASSIAAGELFF.

This clonotype has just a few counts. The chain couples TRBV6-5 to TRBJ1-5; TRBD1 aligns across 10 bases. CDR1 is MNHEY, CDR2 SVGAGI, per germline. With 4 bases clipped from V and 5 bases from J, the junction kept 5 bases outside the gene matches. The CDR3 contains 15 residues. The CDR3 bases are TGTGCCAGCAGTTCCCGGGACAGGGGTGATCAGCCCCAGCATTTT. Its translation is CASSSRDRGDQPQHF.

This clonotype was recorded a few times. This chain joins TRBV18 and TRBJ2-1; the D gene is possibly TRBD2 (6 bases). This CDR3 has 17 residues. Germline CDR1 reads KGHSH; CDR2 reads LQKENI. V was clipped by 3 bases and J by 0 bases, with 15 bases between them. The CDR3 DNA reads TGTGCCAGCTCACCGGGGCTAAGGGACTTCTCCTACAATGAGCAGTTCTTC. This codes for CASSPGLRDFSYNEQFF.

This clonotype was counted at least ten times. This sequence joins TRBV11-2 and TRBJ2-1; D is perhaps TRBD2 (5 bases). V lost 2 bases, J lost 13 bases, and 12 bases lay in between. The CDR3 has 12 amino acids. The germline V gene encodes CDR1 SGHAT and CDR2 FQNNGV. The CDR3 DNA follows: TGTGCCAGCAGCTTAATGGAGGTAGACCAGTTCTTC. It codes for CASSLMEVDQFF.

The rearrangement joins TRBV13 to TRBJ2-7, with a possible D match to TRBD1 (5 bases). Germline CDR1 and CDR2: PRHDT and FYEKMQ (reference sequence). This CDR3 contains 15 residues. V was shortened by 5 bases and J by 2 bases, with 16 bases between the two germline ends. The CDR3 sequence: CASSPGKGPPYEQYF. CDR3 DNA: TGTGCCAGCAGCCCGGGTAAGGGGCCCCCCTACGAGCAGTACTTC.

This clonotype occurred many times. The chain joins TRBV6-1 to TRBJ2-1, with TRBD2 as a possible D gene (5 bases). With 7 bases removed from V and 4 bases from J, the gap between germline ends came to 11 bases. The CDR3 covers 13 residues. The germline CDR1 and CDR2 sequences are MNHNS and SASEGT. The CDR3 loop is CASTEDSYNEQFF. The CDR3 DNA reads as TGTGCCAGCACCGAGGACTCGTACAATGAGCAGTTCTTC.

Ten or more counts support this clonotype. The chain links TRBV11-2 to TRBJ2-5; 8 positions agree with TRBD1. The CDR3 covers 16 residues. Germline V gene data show CDR1 as SGHAT and CDR2 as FQNNGV. V lost 1 base and J lost 5; bases outside the gene matches: 9. This CDR3 is CASSLARAGGRETQYF. The CDR3 region has the DNA TGTGCCAGCAGCTTAGCTCGGGCAGGGGGCAGGGAGACCCAGTACTTC.

This clonotype was observed a handful of times. The rearrangement uses TRBV20-1 and TRBJ2-3, with TRBD2 matching over 8 bases. This CDR3 contains 15 residues. J was trimmed by 0 bases and V by 4 bases; bases with no gene match: 6. Germline V gives CDR1 DFQATT, CDR2 SNEGSKA (reference sequence). The CDR3: CSAIQLAGSTDTQYF. CDR3 in DNA: TGCAGTGCTATCCAGCTAGCGGGTAGCACAGATACGCAGTATTTT.

There are many counts of this clonotype. The chain employs TRBV3-1 and TRBJ2-1; D remains unclear. Trimming took off 0 bases at V and 7 bases at J, with 10 bases between the two ends. Germline V gene sequence: CDR1 LGHDT, CDR2 YNNKEL (reference sequence). The CDR3 is made up of 14 amino acids. The CDR3 DNA follows: TGTGCCAGCAGCCAAGATACGACTCTTAATGAGCAGTTCTTC. It specifies CASSQDTTLNEQFF.

Ten or more counts support this clonotype. The rearrangement joins TRBV20-1 to TRBJ1-5; perhaps TRBD1 as D (5 bases). Germline V lookup: CDR1 DFQATT, CDR2 SNEGSKA (reference sequence). Trimming removed 5 bases at V and 4 bases at J, with 12 bases between. CDR3 length: 13 amino acids. The CDR3 region has the DNA TGCAGTGCTGGGACCAACTCTAATCAGCCCCAGCATTTT. Protein sequence: CSAGTNSNQPQHF.

The rearrangement joins TRBV6-1 to TRBJ1-1, with 10 nucleotides matching TRBD1. The CDR3 extends over 13 amino acids. Germline CDR1 reads MNHNS; CDR2 reads SASEGT. V shed 7 bases, J shed 5 bases, and the junction held 4 bases outside the gene matches. CDR3 in DNA: TGTGCCAGCAAGGGGACAGGGGTAACTGAAGCTTTCTTT. Its protein is CASKGTGVTEAFF.

This clonotype was detected many times. The rearrangement links TRBV20-1 to TRBJ2-7, with D maybe TRBD1 (5 bases). Per germline, CDR1 DFQATT and CDR2 SNEGSKA (reference sequence). The CDR3 length is 12 residues. Trimming took 4 bases from V and 2 from J, leaving 9 bases between them. Here the CDR3 DNA reads TGCAGTGCTATGCAGGGTCCCTACGAGCAGTACTTC. Its translation: CSAMQGPYEQYF.